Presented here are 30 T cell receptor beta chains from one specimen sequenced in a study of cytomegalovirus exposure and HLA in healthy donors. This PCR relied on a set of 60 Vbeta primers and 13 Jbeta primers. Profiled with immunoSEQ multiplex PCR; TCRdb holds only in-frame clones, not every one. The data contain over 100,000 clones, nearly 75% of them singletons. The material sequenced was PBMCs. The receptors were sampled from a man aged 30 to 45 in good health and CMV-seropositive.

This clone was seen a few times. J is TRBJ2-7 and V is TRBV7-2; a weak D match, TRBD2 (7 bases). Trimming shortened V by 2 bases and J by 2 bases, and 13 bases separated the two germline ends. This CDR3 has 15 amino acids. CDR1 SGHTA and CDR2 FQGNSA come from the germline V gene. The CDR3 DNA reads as TGTGCCAGCAGCTTAAGGGGGGGCATCACCTACGAGCAGTACTTC. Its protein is CASSLRGGITYEQYF.

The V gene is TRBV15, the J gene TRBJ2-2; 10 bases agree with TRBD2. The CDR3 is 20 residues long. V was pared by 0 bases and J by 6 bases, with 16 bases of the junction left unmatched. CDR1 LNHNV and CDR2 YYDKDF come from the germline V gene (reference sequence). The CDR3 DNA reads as TGTGCCACCAGCAGAGAAAGGGCCAGTACCAGACTAGCGGGCGCCGGGGAGCTGTTTTTT. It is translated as CATSRERASTRLAGAGELFF.

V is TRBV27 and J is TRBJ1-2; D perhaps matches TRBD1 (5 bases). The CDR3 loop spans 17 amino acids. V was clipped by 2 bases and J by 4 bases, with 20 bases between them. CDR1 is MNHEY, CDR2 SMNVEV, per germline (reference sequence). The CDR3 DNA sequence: TGTGCCAGCAGTTTACGGTTCGGCAGGGACTTCGTCTATGGCTACACCTTC. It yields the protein CASSLRFGRDFVYGYTF.

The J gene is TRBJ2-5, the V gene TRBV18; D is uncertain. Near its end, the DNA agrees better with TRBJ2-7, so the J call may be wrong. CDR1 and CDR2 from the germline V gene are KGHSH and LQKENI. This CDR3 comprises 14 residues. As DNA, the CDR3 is TGTGCCAGCTCACCAGGTAGCAGCTCCTACGAGCAGTACTTC. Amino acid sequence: CASSPGSSSYEQYF.

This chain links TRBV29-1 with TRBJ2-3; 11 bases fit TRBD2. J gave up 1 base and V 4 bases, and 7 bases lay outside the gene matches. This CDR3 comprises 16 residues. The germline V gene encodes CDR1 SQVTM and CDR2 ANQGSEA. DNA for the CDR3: TGCAGCGTTGTAGCGGGGGGGGCCGTTGGCACAGATACGCAGTATTTT. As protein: CSVVAGGAVGTDTQYF.

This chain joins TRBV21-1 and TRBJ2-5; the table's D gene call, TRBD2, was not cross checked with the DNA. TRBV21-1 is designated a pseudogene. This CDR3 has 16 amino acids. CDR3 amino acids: CASSKEVGAGQETQYF. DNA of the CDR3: TGTGCCAGCAGCAAAGAGGTCGGAGCGGGGCAAGAGACCCAGTACTTC.

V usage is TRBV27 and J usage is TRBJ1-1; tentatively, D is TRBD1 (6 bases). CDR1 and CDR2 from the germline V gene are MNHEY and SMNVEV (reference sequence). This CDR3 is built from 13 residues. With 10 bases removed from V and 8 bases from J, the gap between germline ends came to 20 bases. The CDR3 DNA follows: TGTGCCACCTCGCGGGGGCAGGCCGGGGAAGCTTTCTTT. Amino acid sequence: CATSRGQAGEAFF.

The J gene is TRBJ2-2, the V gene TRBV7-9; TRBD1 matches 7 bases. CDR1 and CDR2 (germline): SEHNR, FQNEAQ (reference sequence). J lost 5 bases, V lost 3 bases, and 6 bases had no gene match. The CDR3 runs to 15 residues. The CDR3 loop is CASSFGTAFTGELFF. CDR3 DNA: TGTGCCAGCAGCTTTGGGACAGCCTTTACCGGGGAGCTGTTTTTT.

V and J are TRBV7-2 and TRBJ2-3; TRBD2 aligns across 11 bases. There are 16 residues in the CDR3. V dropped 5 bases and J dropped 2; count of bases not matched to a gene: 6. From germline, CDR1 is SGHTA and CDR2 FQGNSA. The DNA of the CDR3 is TGTGCCAGCAGCCTAATGACTAGCGGGGCCACAGATACGCAGTATTTT. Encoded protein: CASSLMTSGATDTQYF.

The DNA of the CDR3 is TGTGCCAGCAGCCCTGGGACTAGCGGGACCCTGAACACCGGGGAGCTGTTTTTT. Its translation: CASSPGTSGTLNTGELFF. V and J are TRBV13 and TRBJ2-2; TRBD2 aligns across 13 bases. CDR3 size: 18 residues. CDR1 and CDR2 from the germline V gene are PRHDT and FYEKMQ (reference sequence). Trimming cost V 5 bases and J 1 base; bases outside gene matches: 7.

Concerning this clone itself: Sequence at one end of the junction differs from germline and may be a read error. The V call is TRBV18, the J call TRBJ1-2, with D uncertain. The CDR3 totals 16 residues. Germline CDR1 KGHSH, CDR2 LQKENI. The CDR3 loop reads CASSPPPSRANYGYPF. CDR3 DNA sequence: TGTGCCAGCTCACCCCCCCCGTCCAGAGCTAACTATGGCTACCCCTTC. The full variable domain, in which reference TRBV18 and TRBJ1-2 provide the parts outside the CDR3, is NAGVMQNPRHLVRRRGQEARLRCSPMKGHSHVYWYRQLPEEGLKFMVYLQKENIIDESGMPKERFSAEFPKEGPSILRIQQVVRGDSAAYFCASSPPPSRANYGYPFGSGTRLTVV.

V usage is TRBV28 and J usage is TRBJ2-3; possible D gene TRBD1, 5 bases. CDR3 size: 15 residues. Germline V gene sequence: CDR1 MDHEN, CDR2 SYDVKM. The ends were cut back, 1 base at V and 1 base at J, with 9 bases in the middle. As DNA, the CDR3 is TGTGCCAGCAGTTTATCAGGGCCAGGCACAGATACGCAGTATTTT. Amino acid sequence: CASSLSGPGTDTQYF.

CDR3 residues: CASSTTGYGYTF. The DNA for the CDR3 is TGTGCCAGCAGTACGACAGGGTATGGCTACACCTTC. The genes are TRBV2 and TRBJ1-2, with 7 bases matching TRBD1. V lost 5 bases and J lost 5; bases outside the gene matches: 2. The CDR3 covers 12 residues. The germline gives CDR1 SNHLY, CDR2 FYNNEI. The whole variable domain, remainder taken from reference TRBV2 and TRBJ1-2, is EPEVTQTPSHQVTQMGQEVILRCVPISNHLYFYWYRQILGQKVEFLVSFYNNEISEKSEIFDDQFSVERPDGSNFTLKIRSTKLEDSAMYFCASSTTGYGYTFGSGTRLTVV.

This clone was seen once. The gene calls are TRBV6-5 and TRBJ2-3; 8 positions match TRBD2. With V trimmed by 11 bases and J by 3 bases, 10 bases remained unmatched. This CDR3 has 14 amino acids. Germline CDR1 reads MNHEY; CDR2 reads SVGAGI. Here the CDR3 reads CAAGGGPRTDTQYF. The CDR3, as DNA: TGTGCCGCCGGGGGGGGGCCTAGGACAGATACGCAGTATTTT.

CDR3 residues: CASSLGGQGERKLFF. The CDR3 coding sequence is TGTGCCAGCAGCTTGGGAGGACAGGGGGAGAGAAAACTGTTTTTT. This chain links TRBV5-4 with TRBJ1-4; TRBD1 agrees at 10 bases. With V trimmed by 0 bases and J by 10 bases, 6 bases remained unmatched. In germline, CDR1 is SGHNT, CDR2 YYREEE (reference sequence). The CDR3 covers 15 residues.

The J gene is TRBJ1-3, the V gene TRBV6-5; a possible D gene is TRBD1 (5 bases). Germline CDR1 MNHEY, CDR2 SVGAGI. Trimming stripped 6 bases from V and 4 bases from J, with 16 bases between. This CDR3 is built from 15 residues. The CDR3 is CASSLAGMSGNTIYF. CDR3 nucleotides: TGTGCCAGCAGCCTCGCAGGGATGTCAGGAAACACCATATATTTT.

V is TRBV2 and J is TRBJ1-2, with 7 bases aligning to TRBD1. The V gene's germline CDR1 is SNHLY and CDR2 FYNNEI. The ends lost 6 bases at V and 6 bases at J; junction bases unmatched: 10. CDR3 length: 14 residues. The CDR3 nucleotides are TGTGCCAGCAGGTTGGACAGGCTCCTTCATGGCTACACCTTC. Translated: CASRLDRLLHGYTF.

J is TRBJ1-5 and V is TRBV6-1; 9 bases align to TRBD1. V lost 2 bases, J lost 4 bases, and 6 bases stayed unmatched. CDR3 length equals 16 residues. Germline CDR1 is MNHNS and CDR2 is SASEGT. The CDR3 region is CASSEFVTGGNQPQHF. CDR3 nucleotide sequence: TGTGCCAGCAGTGAATTTGTGACAGGGGGAAATCAGCCCCAGCATTTT.

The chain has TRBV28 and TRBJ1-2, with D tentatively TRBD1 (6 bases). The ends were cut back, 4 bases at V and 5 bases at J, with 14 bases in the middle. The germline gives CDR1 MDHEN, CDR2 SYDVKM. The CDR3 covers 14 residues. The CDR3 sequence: CASSSQGRGYGYTF. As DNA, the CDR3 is TGTGCCAGCAGTTCCCAGGGAAGGGGGTATGGCTACACCTTC.

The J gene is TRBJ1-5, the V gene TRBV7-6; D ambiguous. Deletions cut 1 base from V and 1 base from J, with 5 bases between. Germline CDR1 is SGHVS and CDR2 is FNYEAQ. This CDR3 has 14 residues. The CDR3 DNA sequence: TGTGCCAGCAGCTTAGACCAGAGCAATCAGCCCCAGCATTTT. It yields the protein CASSLDQSNQPQHF.

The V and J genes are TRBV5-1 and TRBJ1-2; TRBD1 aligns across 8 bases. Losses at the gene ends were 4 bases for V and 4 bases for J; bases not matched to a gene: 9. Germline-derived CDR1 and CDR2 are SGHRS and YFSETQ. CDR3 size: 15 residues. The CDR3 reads CASSTSGQATYGYTF. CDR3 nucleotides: TGCGCCAGCAGCACCTCGGGACAGGCAACCTATGGCTACACCTTC.

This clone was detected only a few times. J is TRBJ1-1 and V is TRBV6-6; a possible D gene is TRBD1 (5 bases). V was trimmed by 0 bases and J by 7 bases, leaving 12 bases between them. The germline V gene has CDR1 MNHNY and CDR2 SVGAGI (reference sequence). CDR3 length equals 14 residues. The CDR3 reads CASSYSTANYEAFF. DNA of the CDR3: TGTGCCAGCAGTTACTCGACAGCCAACTATGAAGCTTTCTTT.

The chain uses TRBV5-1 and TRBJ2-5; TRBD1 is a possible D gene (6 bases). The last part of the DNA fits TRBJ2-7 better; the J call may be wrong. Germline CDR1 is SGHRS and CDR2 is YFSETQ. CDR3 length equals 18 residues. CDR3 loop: CASSLRSPTTRQAYEQYF. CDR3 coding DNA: TGCGCCAGCAGCTTGCGATCCCCCACCACCCGACAGGCGTACGAGCAGTACTTC.

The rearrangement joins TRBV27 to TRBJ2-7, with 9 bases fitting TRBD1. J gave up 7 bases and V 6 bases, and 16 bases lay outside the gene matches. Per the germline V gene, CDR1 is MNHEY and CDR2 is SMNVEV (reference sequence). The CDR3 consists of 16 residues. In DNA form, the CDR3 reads TGTGCCAGCAGCCGTCAAACAGGGGGCGCATTGGGGGAGCAGTACTTC. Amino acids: CASSRQTGGALGEQYF.

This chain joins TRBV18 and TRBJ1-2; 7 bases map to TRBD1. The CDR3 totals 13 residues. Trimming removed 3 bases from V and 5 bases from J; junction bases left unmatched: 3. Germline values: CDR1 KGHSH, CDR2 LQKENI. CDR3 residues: CASSPEGAYGYTF. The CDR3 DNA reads TGTGCCAGCTCACCGGAGGGGGCTTATGGCTACACCTTC.

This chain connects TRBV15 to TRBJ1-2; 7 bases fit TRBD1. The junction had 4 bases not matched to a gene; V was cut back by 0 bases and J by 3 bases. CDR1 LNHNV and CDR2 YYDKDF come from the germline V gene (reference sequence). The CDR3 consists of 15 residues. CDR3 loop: CATSRDFGTDYGYTF. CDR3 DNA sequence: TGTGCCACCAGCAGAGATTTCGGGACAGACTATGGCTACACCTTC.

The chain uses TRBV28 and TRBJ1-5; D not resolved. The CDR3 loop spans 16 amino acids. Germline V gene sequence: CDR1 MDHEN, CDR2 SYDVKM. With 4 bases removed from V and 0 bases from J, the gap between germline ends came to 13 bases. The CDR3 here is CASSSGGFYSNQPQHF. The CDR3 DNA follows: TGTGCCAGCAGTTCCGGAGGGTTTTATAGCAATCAGCCCCAGCATTTT.

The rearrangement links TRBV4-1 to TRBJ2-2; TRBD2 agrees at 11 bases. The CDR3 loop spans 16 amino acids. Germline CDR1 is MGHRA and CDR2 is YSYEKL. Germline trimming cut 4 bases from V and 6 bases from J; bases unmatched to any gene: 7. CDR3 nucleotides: TGCGCCAGCAGCCTAGCGGGAGGGGGAATGGCCGGGGAGCTGTTTTTT. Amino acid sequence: CASSLAGGGMAGELFF.

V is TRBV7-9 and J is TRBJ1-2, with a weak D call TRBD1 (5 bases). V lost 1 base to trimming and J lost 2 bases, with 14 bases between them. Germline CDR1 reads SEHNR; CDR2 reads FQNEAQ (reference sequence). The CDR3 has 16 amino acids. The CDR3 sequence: CASSLGGDLANYGYTF. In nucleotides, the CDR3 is TGTGCCAGCAGCTTAGGGGGGGACCTCGCCAACTATGGCTACACCTTC. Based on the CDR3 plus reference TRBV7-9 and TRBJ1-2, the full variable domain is DTGVSQNPRHKITKRGQNVTFRCDPISEHNRLYWYRQTLGQGPEFLTYFQNEAQLEKSRLLSDRFSAERPKGSFSTLEIQRTEQGDSAMYLCASSLGGDLANYGYTFGSGTRLTVV.

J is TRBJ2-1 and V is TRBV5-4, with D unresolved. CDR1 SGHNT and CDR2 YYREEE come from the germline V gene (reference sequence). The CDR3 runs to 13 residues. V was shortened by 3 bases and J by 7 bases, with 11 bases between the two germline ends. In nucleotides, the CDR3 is TGTGCCAGCAGCTCTTGGTTGGAGAATGAGCAGTTCTTC. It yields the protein CASSSWLENEQFF.